Below, 17 T cell receptor beta chains from the same sample are listed, as sequenced in a study of early T cells in non-severe SARS-CoV-2 infection. TCRdb recomputed calls from the 5' RACE reads with MiXCR, one row per CDR3 protein. The sample lists over 50,000 distinct CDR3 sequences, just under 15% occurring once. The sample was whole blood, taken at baseline. These receptors were collected from an adult who was a healthcare worker with PCR-confirmed SARS-CoV-2 infection or an uninfected control (not recorded which).

The chain couples TRBV7-8 to TRBJ1-4, with 9 positions matching TRBD1. J gave up 7 bases and V 5 bases, and 8 bases lay outside the gene matches. Germline V CDR1 and CDR2: SGHVS, FQNEAQ. This CDR3 spans 15 amino acids. In DNA, the CDR3 is TGTGCCAGCAGCCGAAGGACAGGGGACGGTGAAAAACTGTTTTTT. Its protein is CASSRRTGDGEKLFF.

This clonotype was counted only a few times. V usage is TRBV6-1 and J usage is TRBJ2-1, with D perhaps TRBD1 or TRBD2 (5 bases each). The CDR3 consists of 16 residues. The germline V and J ends were trimmed by 6 bases and 4 bases, with 19 bases remaining between them. Germline V gives CDR1 MNHNS, CDR2 SASEGT. In DNA form, the CDR3 reads TGTGCCAGCAGCACCCAGAGCCTTGGGGGATACAATGAGCAGTTCTTC. Amino acid sequence: CASSTQSLGGYNEQFF.

The chain combines TRBV20-1 with TRBJ1-6, with 7 bases identical to TRBD1. Germline V gene data show CDR1 as DFQATT and CDR2 as SNEGSKA (reference sequence). V shed 5 bases and J 8 bases; nucleotides not matched to a gene: 15. The CDR3 has 16 residues. The CDR3 DNA is TGCAGTGCTGACGGATACAGGGGACGGGTTGATTCACCCCTCCACTTT. Protein product: CSADGYRGRVDSPLHF.

The table lists this clonotype with many counts. The V call is TRBV5-1, the J call TRBJ2-1; the D is unclear. CDR3 length equals 13 residues. V gave up 4 bases and J gave up 4 bases, with 9 bases separating them. Germline CDR1 is SGHRS and CDR2 is YFSETQ. CDR3 nucleotides: TGCGCCAGCAGCCCGGGTCCTTACAATGAGCAGTTCTTC. Its protein is CASSPGPYNEQFF.

A few counts support this clonotype. The chain carries TRBV7-2 and TRBJ1-4; no reliable D call. Germline assignment: CDR1 SGHTA and CDR2 FQGNSA. Trimming took 2 bases from V and 0 from J, leaving 13 bases between them. This CDR3 contains 17 residues. The CDR3 is CASSLQGRYATNEKLFF. CDR3 bases: TGTGCCAGCAGCTTACAAGGCAGATACGCAACTAATGAAAAACTGTTTTTT.

J is TRBJ2-3 and V is TRBV29-1, with a possible D match to TRBD1 (5 bases). Germline V gene data show CDR1 as SQVTM and CDR2 as ANQGSEA. This CDR3 is 12 amino acids long. V was shortened by 5 bases and J by 2 bases, with 8 bases between the two germline ends. The CDR3 region is CSVFRDTDTQYF. In DNA form, the CDR3 reads TGCAGCGTTTTCAGGGACACAGATACGCAGTATTTT.

This clonotype was observed a handful of times. V gene TRBV7-8 combines with J gene TRBJ2-7; 10 nucleotides match TRBD2. The CDR3 consists of 15 residues. In germline, CDR1 is SGHVS, CDR2 FQNEAQ. V was clipped by 1 base and J by 1 base; unmatched bases: 1. CDR3 bases: TGTGCCAGCAGCTTAGGTAGCGGGGGGTCCTACGAGCAGTACTTC. Translation: CASSLGSGGSYEQYF.

This sequence joins TRBV3-1 and TRBJ2-1; possibly TRBD2 for D (5 bases). The CDR3 totals 14 residues. With 5 bases removed from V and 2 bases from J, the gap between germline ends came to 10 bases. Germline V gene sequence: CDR1 LGHDT, CDR2 YNNKEL (reference sequence). The CDR3, as DNA: TGTGCCAGCAGCGGCGGGCCTACCTACAATGAGCAGTTCTTC. Protein product: CASSGGPTYNEQFF.

The chain joins TRBV9 to TRBJ2-3, with unresolved D. V dropped 0 bases and J dropped 4 bases, with 9 bases sitting between them. The germline V gene has CDR1 SGDLS and CDR2 YYNGEE. This CDR3 region has 14 residues. CDR3 coding DNA: TGTGCCAGCAGCGTAGCAGCTGACCCAGATACGCAGTATTTT. It is translated as CASSVAADPDTQYF.

This clonotype was recorded many times. This chain joins TRBV6-1 and TRBJ1-1; D ambiguous. This CDR3 is built from 12 residues. Germline V gene sequence: CDR1 MNHNS, CDR2 SASEGT. V lost 1 base to trimming and J lost 3 bases, with 3 bases between them. This CDR3 is CASSEEDTEAFF. DNA for the CDR3: TGTGCCAGCAGTGAAGAGGACACTGAAGCTTTCTTT.

The chain uses TRBV28 and TRBJ2-3; 8 bases map to TRBD1. V lost 6 bases to trimming and J lost 2 bases; unmatched junction nucleotides: 7. The CDR3 extends over 15 amino acids. Germline CDR1 and CDR2: MDHEN and SYDVKM. The CDR3 protein is CASRIGQGPTDTQYF. CDR3 sequence (DNA): TGTGCCAGCAGGATCGGACAGGGACCCACAGATACGCAGTATTTT.

The CDR3 here is CSARRSSSGTDEQFF. Here the CDR3 DNA reads TGCAGTGCTAGACGGAGTAGTTCGGGAACCGATGAGCAGTTCTTC. V and J are TRBV20-1 and TRBJ2-1; D might be TRBD2 (5 bases). This CDR3 spans 15 amino acids. V lost 2 bases, J lost 8 bases, and 19 bases lay in between. The V gene's germline CDR1 is DFQATT and CDR2 SNEGSKA (reference sequence).

This clonotype was picked up a small number of times. The rearrangement links TRBV2 to TRBJ2-1; TRBD2 agrees at 8 bases. This CDR3 is 15 amino acids long. Germline CDR1 reads SNHLY; CDR2 reads FYNNEI. Trimming at V came to 6 bases and at J to 4 bases, leaving 8 bases not matched to a gene. The CDR3 reads CASSSGTREYNEQFF. CDR3 nucleotides: TGTGCCAGCAGCTCCGGGACTAGAGAATACAATGAGCAGTTCTTC.

This clonotype was seen many times. The J gene is TRBJ2-1, the V gene TRBV7-9; weak D call: TRBD2 (6 bases). Germline-derived CDR1 and CDR2 are SEHNR and FQNEAQ (reference sequence). The CDR3 is 18 residues long. V was clipped by 1 base and J by 2 bases, with 18 bases between them. DNA for the CDR3: TGTGCCAGCAGCTTAGTTGTAGTAGGCGGGGCCGCCTACAATGAGCAGTTCTTC. As protein: CASSLVVVGGAAYNEQFF.

In this sample, this clonotype turned up a few times. The V gene is TRBV6-1, the J gene TRBJ1-3; the D is unclear. Germline V gene lookup returns CDR1 MNHNS and CDR2 SASEGT. The CDR3 has 14 residues. The ends were cut back, 9 bases at V and 0 bases at J, with 12 bases in the middle. The CDR3 spells CASDPTSSGNTIYF. CDR3 nucleotides: TGTGCCAGTGACCCGACAAGCTCTGGAAACACCATATATTTT.

A few counts support this clonotype. The chain couples TRBV7-9 to TRBJ2-7; perhaps TRBD1 as D (6 bases). Germline V gene lookup returns CDR1 SEHNR and CDR2 FQNEAQ (reference sequence). The V end was cut by 1 base, the J end by 6 bases, with 13 bases between. The CDR3 sequence is 14 residues long. This CDR3 is CASSLGQGSIEQYF. CDR3 DNA: TGTGCCAGCAGCTTAGGTCAGGGGTCCATCGAGCAGTACTTC. Using reference TRBV7-9 and TRBJ2-7 for the parts outside the CDR3, the full variable domain is DTGVSQNPRHKITKRGQNVTFRCDPISEHNRLYWYRQTLGQGPEFLTYFQNEAQLEKSRLLSDRFSAERPKGSFSTLEIQRTEQGDSAMYLCASSLGQGSIEQYFGPGTRLTVT.

V is TRBV7-9 and J is TRBJ2-3; D may be TRBD1 or TRBD2 (5 bases each). CDR3 length: 11 residues. Germline CDR1 and CDR2: SEHNR and FQNEAQ (reference sequence). V lost 3 bases to trimming and J lost 10 bases, with 8 bases between them. The CDR3 is CASSFGTAQYF. CDR3 sequence (DNA): TGTGCCAGCAGCTTTGGGACCGCGCAGTATTTT.